This T cell receptor beta chain emerged from a study of blood T cell repertoires in COVID-19. Study as a whole: Samples of COVID-19 (acute and convalescent) were obtained from the United States, Italy and Spain. T cells, B-cell-depleted T cells, or PBMCs provided the cDNA or gDNA that served as material.

Patients of the Seattle cohort, enrolled during active infection, were followed longitudinally. This CDR3 comprises 16 residues. Under the authors' procedure: Cell counts per sample came from amplifying reference gene primers. Profiling relied on immunoSEQ multiplex PCR, and the TCRdb table lists in-frame clones only, not all of them. D and trimming were read from the DNA, whereas the V and J calls and clone size are those reported in that table. The top ten hold roughly an eighth of the sample, which has approximately 180,000 clones, around 81% seen once. The gene calls are TRBV21-1 and TRBJ2-1; the table calls TRBD1, which could not be checked here. TRBV21-1 is annotated as a pseudogene. The sequenced material came from peripheral blood. The sequence derives from a woman of 80 years or more with COVID-19, enrolled during active disease. CDR3 sequence reads: CASSNSYRGVYNEQFF. CDR3 DNA: TGTGCCAGCAGCAACTCTTACAGGGGGGTTTACAATGAGCAGTTCTTC.